This T cell receptor (beta chain) was observed in a study of cytomegalovirus exposure and HLA in healthy donors listed by TCRdb under 2017. Notes on the research overall: An earlier analysis of 587 of the donors reported 276 Gb of sequence data and 95 million to 140 million unique TCR beta sequences obtained from about 179 million T cells. Roughly 300 gigabases of sequencing data and approximately 85 million unique TCR sequences were included in an early release covering about 700 HLA-typed donors. Of the approximately 370 genotyped donors, roughly 76% were placed in the genetic ancestry cluster associated with self-reported Caucasian donors. The aim of the study was to test whether cataloging public T cell receptors could identify signatures of past pathogen exposure. The study used immunosequencing to profile the T cell repertoires of approximately 650 subjects and linked those repertoires to cytomegalovirus serostatus. Besides the first cohort of roughly 660 subjects, a separate validation cohort made up of over a hundred different subjects was used. To predict cytomegalovirus infection status, the study brought together high-throughput TCR immunosequencing, statistical association of individual TCRs with disease status, and machine learning. A later analysis re-analyzed previously published TCR beta repertoires from hundreds of donors and added high-resolution HLA genotyping to study TCR occurrence patterns. The later analysis used no new phenotypic data to find candidate immune exposures, relying instead on TCR beta sequences and their occurrence across donors. To decide whether each TCR beta V gene segment behaved as functional or pseudogenic, an earlier analysis of 587 of the donors relied on high-throughput TCR beta sequencing. Donor age, sex, ethnicity and CMV serostatus were compiled together with the repertoire data. Genome-wide SNP genotypes for about three fifths of the 666 donors were used in a later genetic analysis, which treated that subset as a discovery cohort. All discovery cohort repertoires had been generated on a single sequencing platform. Class I and class II HLA loci were covered by the typing at four-digit resolution. The number of donors typed differed by locus, with 629-630 for A, B, C, DRB1 and DQB1, around 500 for DQA1, approximately 570 for DPA1, and around 430 for DPB1. Roughly 5 DR-DQ haplotypes were handled as single units for association and clustering, since linkage in the cohort was strong. Among 300 to 500 genotyped donors of the cohort, an average of about 220,000 unique TCR beta nucleotide sequences was sequenced per donor, of which about 19% were non-productive.

The library was produced with the immunoSEQ multiplex PCR assay. For the multiplex PCR, a mixture combining 60 forward primers for TCR Vbeta segments and 13 reverse primers for TCR Jbeta segments was used. The CDR3 region of rearranged TCR beta genes was amplified from genomic DNA with a multiplex PCR assay. The amplified TCR beta libraries were sequenced on the Illumina HiSeq System as 87-base-pair reads. As for the original processing: Across the roughly 670 repertoires, a later analysis counted roughly 84 million unique TCR beta chains, some 11 million of which were shared by at least two donors. To remove PCR and sequencing errors, raw reads were error-corrected and collapsed into unique sequences using a nearest-neighbor algorithm that merged closely related sequences. Alignment of CDR3 sequences to IMGT reference sequences was used to assign V, D and J gene segments. For a sequence to be retained, a match of at least six nucleotides was required to both a V gene segment and a J gene segment. Rearrangements were classified as productive when the CDR3 lacked stop codons and remained in frame with V and J, and all other rearrangements were classified as non-productive. Following IMGT convention, CDR3 was defined as the stretch from the second conserved V-encoded cysteine up to the conserved J-encoded phenylalanine. In an earlier analysis of 587 of the donors, sequences lacking an unambiguous match to a single V gene segment were excluded. In an earlier analysis of 587 of the donors, V segments were called functional above 56.7% productive rearrangements and were called segregating when the between-donor standard deviation exceeded 5%. A statistical classification framework was built to diagnose cytomegalovirus status from the catalog of TCR beta chain sequences. In a later analysis, V and J genes were assigned by comparing TCR nucleotide sequences against IMGT/GENE-DB human TR gene sequences. In a later analysis, CDR3 sequences and most-parsimonious VDJ recombination scenarios were assigned using the TCRdist pipeline. In a later analysis, each TCR beta chain was defined by its CDR3 amino acid sequence together with its V-gene family, and reads without a unique V-gene family were excluded. A later analysis removed 592 highly shared, low-generation-probability nucleotide sequences to deal with suspected cross-contamination and a sequencing artifact. In a later analysis, a clonal expansion index for each public chain was calculated from normalized within-repertoire ranks of inferred template counts. In a later analysis, generation probabilities were computed using a VDJ recombination model fitted to out-of-frame rearrangements, and the results were checked against IGoR. In a later analysis, hypergeometric tests were used to score TCR-TCR, TCR-HLA and TCR-CMV co-occurrence, with a repertoire-size bias correction applied to TCR pairs. In a later analysis, false discovery rates were estimated by permuting HLA or CMV assignments 20 times. In a later analysis, co-occurring TCRs were grouped using DBSCAN, and TCRdist sequence similarity was added for clustering within HLA-allele-positive subsets. Co-occurrence clustering excluded repertoires with fewer than 30,000 or more than 120,000 public chains, plus five with anomalous nucleotide sharing. This immuneACCESS table, as held by TCRdb, lists in-frame sequences with V and J called but not all clones. Of the missing ones, under half trace to an unresolved V gene in checked studies; the others have no known cause. Clonal size and the V and J genes are those of that table, whereas D and trimming came from the DNA. For this sample there are 40,000 or so clones; approximately 80% appear just once. Together, the top ten hold 1.4% of the sample.

In the case of this clone: The antigen it recognizes is unknown. One base away there is no much larger clone; base qualities are not given.

In total, roughly 710 healthy bone marrow donors made up the cohort. Cohort members were all nominally healthy when sampled, although unrecorded immune exposures were likely present. The donor tested CMV seronegative and was one of the 352 seronegative cohort members. A peripheral blood sample was provided by each donor, and peripheral blood mononuclear cells were used for TCR beta sequencing. The Qiagen DNeasy Blood Extraction Kit was used to extract genomic DNA from the blood cell samples. What the authors observed across the whole study: CMV serostatus was the only immune exposure information available for the cohort. It was suggested by the authors that the approach could potentially be generalized to other disease states and immunological phenotypes. In a later analysis, several top co-occurrence clusters were reported to appear linked to parvovirus B19, influenza, CMV and Epstein-Barr virus. The study listed over 150 TCR beta chains as associated with cytomegalovirus. In a later genetic analysis, fewer N-insertions in productive TCRs were reported among donors in an Asian-associated ancestry cluster than the roughly 700-donor mean. Because HLA typing was missing for some donors at each locus, association tests included only the typed subset. In a later analysis, most CMV-associated TCR beta chains were found to appear HLA-restricted, with HLA associations seemingly driven largely by CMV exposure. Correlated functional status among segregating V segments might reflect linkage disequilibrium, but an unknown experimental factor could not be ruled out. Most TCR sequences were observed very rarely across donors, whereas some public TCRs were present in many individuals. A group of highly shared sequence variants was considered likely to be a technical artifact of the sequencing pipeline. Because counts were too low, roughly 17 rarely observed V segments, including chromosome 9 orphons, were left out of the earlier analysis of over 550 of the donors. At a false discovery rate of 0.05, a later analysis linked under 20,000 TCR beta sequences to specific HLA alleles. When HLA alleles, especially DR and DQ, strongly co-occurred, TCR associations were difficult to assign to individual alleles. Three of the identified cytomegalovirus-associated TCR beta chains were confirmed in vitro to be specific for cytomegalovirus antigens. Roughly uniform sequencing depth across donors was assumed in presence/absence analyses, although this assumption may not hold. In a later analysis, HLA-associated TCR beta chains showed more clonal expansion and lower generation probabilities than non-associated chains that were equally common. In this cohort, only TCR beta chains were sequenced, and detectable features were limited by the absence of alpha or paired-chain data. An association between a missense DCLRE1C variant and V-gene and J-gene trimming of TCR beta chains was found in a later genetic analysis and replicated in an independent cohort. A further reported finding was that TCR beta sequences accurately predicted the HLA-A and HLA-B alleles for most subjects in the first cohort. In a later analysis, TCR association rates were found to vary across HLA loci, with the most associated TCRs seen for DRB1 alleles and the fewest for HLA-C alleles. Cytomegalovirus status was reported to be diagnosed by the classifier with high specificity and sensitivity in both the original and validation cohorts. In an earlier analysis of about 600 of the donors, most TCR beta V segments appeared in productive rearrangements about 87% or about 30% of the time, broadly matching IMGT annotations.

The receptor's source is a man aged 25 to 40 in good health and CMV-seronegative. Sequencing used PBMCs.

DNA sequence: TGTGCCAGCAGTGACCCAAAGCCGGGACTGGGTAGCACAGATACGCAGTATTTT. Its coded protein is CASSDPKPGLGSTDTQYF. The chain links TRBV6-1 with TRBJ2-3; TRBD2 is perhaps the D gene, given 6 matching bases. V loses 3 bases of germline sequence and J loses 0 bases, and the interval between the two ends is 19 bases. Its CDR3 holds 18 amino acids, cysteine through phenylalanine. The only DNA kept is the CDR3, 54 bases in frame from the first base. CDR1 and CDR2 are drawn from the germline V gene: MNHNS, SASEGT.